The 24 T cell receptor beta chains in this list originate from one sample, sequenced in a study of blood T cells in healthy people across ages. It was with a sample-barcoded 5' primer and a J-beta primer mix that a second PCR of roughly 7 to 11 cycles was run. TCRdb used MiXCR to reprocess the 5' RACE reads, holding one entry per CDR3 protein. The profile shows around 1,800,000 distinct CDR3 sequences, 30% to 40% of them singletons. The sequenced material came from blood. The receptors come from a human donor in good health.

This clonotype was seen a single time. The DNA of the CDR3 is TGTGCCAGCAGCGGGAACCGGGCCTATGGCTACACCTTC. Encoded protein: CASSGNRAYGYTF. V usage is TRBV2 and J usage is TRBJ1-2, with unresolved D. The CDR3 is 13 residues long. The germline gives CDR1 SNHLY, CDR2 FYNNEI. V lost 6 bases to trimming and J lost 4 bases, with 12 bases between them.

The chain links TRBV10-3 to TRBJ1-2; possible D gene TRBD1, 6 bases. Trimming took off 5 bases at V and 8 bases at J, with 12 bases between the two ends. The CDR3 has 12 residues. CDR1 is ENHRY and CDR2 is SYGVKD in the germline V gene. The CDR3 is CAISFQQGGYTF. Written as DNA, the CDR3 is TGTGCCATCAGTTTCCAACAGGGCGGCTACACCTTC.

Points on this clonotype: Just one base apart from a much larger clone, this may be a read error. The chain couples TRBV11-2 to TRBJ2-7; 7 nucleotides line up with TRBD1. Germline V gene data show CDR1 as SGHAT and CDR2 as FQNNGV. V was clipped by 4 bases and J by 10 bases; unmatched bases: 13. The CDR3 is made up of 14 amino acids. The CDR3 reads CASSSPGGREAQYF. The CDR3 DNA reads as TGTGCCAGCAGCTCCCCAGGGGGAAGAGAGGCCCAGTACTTC.

The rearrangement links TRBV6-2 or TRBV6-3 to TRBJ2-3; possibly TRBD1 for D (5 bases). Germline CDR1 and CDR2: MNHEY and SVGEGT. V gave up 8 bases and J gave up 0 bases, with 15 bases separating them. This CDR3 has 15 amino acids. CDR3 protein: CASVQGISSTDTQYF. CDR3 in DNA: TGTGCCAGCGTTCAGGGTATTTCGAGCACAGATACGCAGTATTTT.

The chain combines TRBV7-2 with TRBJ1-6; D unclear. Germline V gene data show CDR1 as SGHTA and CDR2 as FQGNSA. Between the trimmed V and J ends, which lost 2 bases and 10 bases, there was a span of 15 bases. There are 15 residues in the CDR3. This CDR3 reads CASSLNSGKDSPLHF. CDR3 bases: TGTGCCAGCAGCTTAAATAGTGGGAAGGACTCACCCCTCCACTTT.

The chain has TRBV5-1 and TRBJ2-7; 9 bases map to TRBD2. The DNA end is a closer match to TRBJ2-5, so the J assignment may be wrong. Germline-derived CDR1 and CDR2 are SGHRS and YFSETQ. CDR3 length equals 16 residues. CDR3: CASSFGLALTEETQYF. Here the CDR3 DNA reads TGCGCCAGCAGCTTTGGACTAGCGCTAACCGAAGAGACCCAGTACTTC.

This clonotype was counted a few times. The chain combines TRBV28 with TRBJ2-6, with D perhaps given as TRBD1 or TRBD2 (5 bases each). The germline gives CDR1 MDHEN, CDR2 SYDVKM. CDR3 length: 16 amino acids. The germline V and J ends were trimmed by 6 bases and 2 bases, with 14 bases remaining between them. The CDR3 region has the DNA TGTGCCAGCAGCCCTTTTGGGGGAACTGGGGCCAACGTCCTGACTTTC. It translates to CASSPFGGTGANVLTF.

This clonotype was seen only a few times. The V and J genes are TRBV5-1 and TRBJ2-7; TRBD1 aligns across 7 bases. The germline CDR1 and CDR2 sequences are SGHRS and YFSETQ. The V gene end was trimmed by 1 base and the J gene end by 4 bases; junction bases not matched to a gene: 8. This CDR3 is built from 15 residues. CDR3 sequence reads: CASSLKGTEEYEQYF. The CDR3 DNA sequence: TGCGCCAGCAGCTTGAAGGGGACAGAAGAATACGAGCAGTACTTC.

This clonotype was seen a few times. This sequence joins TRBV10-3 and TRBJ2-1; D is perhaps TRBD1 (5 bases). V was trimmed by 4 bases and J by 0 bases, leaving 16 bases between them. Germline V gene sequence: CDR1 ENHRY, CDR2 SYGVKD. The CDR3 has 17 residues. The CDR3: CAISGSGQKGSYNEQFF. In DNA, the CDR3 is TGTGCCATCAGTGGGTCAGGGCAGAAAGGCTCCTACAATGAGCAGTTCTTC.

The rearrangement uses TRBV6-6 and TRBJ2-3; D unclear. Germline assignment: CDR1 MNHNY and CDR2 SVGAGI (reference sequence). The CDR3 runs to 12 residues. The V and J ends lost 5 bases and 5 bases respectively, with 8 bases between them. The CDR3 nucleotides are TGTGCCAGCAGTGATAGTTTAGATACGCAGTATTTT. Its protein is CASSDSLDTQYF.

This clonotype was counted at least ten times. The V and J genes are TRBV7-9 and TRBJ2-7; 7 bases line up with TRBD1. V lost 2 bases to trimming and J lost 1 base; unmatched junction nucleotides: 11. Looked up from germline, CDR1 is SEHNR and CDR2 is FQNEAQ (reference sequence). This CDR3 is built from 17 residues. The DNA for the CDR3 is TGTGCCAGCAGCTTATATCGGACAGGCACCCATTCCTACGAGCAGTACTTC. Translated: CASSLYRTGTHSYEQYF.

The J gene is TRBJ2-1, the V gene TRBV12-3 or TRBV12-4; possibly TRBD2 for D (5 bases). The CDR3 loop spans 16 amino acids. Trimming removed 3 bases at V and 0 bases at J, with 12 bases between. The DNA of the CDR3 is TGTGCCAGCAGTTTCGATGGGAGTAGCTCCTACAATGAGCAGTTCTTC. The encoded protein is CASSFDGSSSYNEQFF.

This clonotype was observed a few times. The rearrangement uses TRBV12-5 and TRBJ2-1; D perhaps matches TRBD2 (6 bases). Germline assignment: CDR1 LGHNT and CDR2 FRNRAP. The germline V and J ends were trimmed by 0 bases and 12 bases, with 12 bases remaining between them. This CDR3 has 13 residues. The DNA of the CDR3 is TGTGCTAGTGGTTTGGTACACGGGCGGGGGCAGTTCTTC. Its protein product is CASGLVHGRGQFF. The variable domain in full, completed from reference TRBV12-5 and TRBJ2-1, reads DARVTQTPRHKVTEMGQEVTMRCQPILGHNTVFWYRQTMMQGLELLAYFRNRAPLDDSGMPKDRFSAEMPDATLATLKIQPSEPRDSAVYFCASGLVHGRGQFFGPGTRLTVL.

V usage is TRBV7-8 and J usage is TRBJ2-7, with TRBD2 matching over 9 bases. Germline assignment: CDR1 SGHVS and CDR2 FQNEAQ. Germline trimming cut 5 bases from V and 7 bases from J; bases unmatched to any gene: 12. The CDR3 loop spans 15 amino acids. The CDR3 DNA reads as TGTGCCAGCAGCATTTCGCGGGAGGGGTGGGGGGAGCAGTACTTC. Translating gives CASSISREGWGEQYF. Using reference TRBV7-8 and TRBJ2-7 for the parts outside the CDR3, the full variable domain is GAGVSQSPRYKVAKRGQDVALRCDPISGHVSLFWYQQALGQGPEFLTYFQNEAQLDKSGLPSDRFFAERPEGSVSTLKIQRTQQEDSAVYLCASSISREGWGEQYFGPGTRLTVT.

The chain carries TRBV6-1 and TRBJ1-1; weak D call: TRBD1 (5 bases). CDR1 and CDR2 (germline): MNHNS, SASEGT. This CDR3 contains 14 residues. V dropped 1 base and J dropped 2 bases, with 8 bases sitting between them. The CDR3 loop is CASSEGGINTEAFF. The CDR3, as DNA: TGTGCCAGCAGTGAAGGGGGGATTAACACTGAAGCTTTCTTT.

This clonotype was observed a handful of times. The rearrangement links TRBV20-1 to TRBJ1-2; D gene ambiguous. In germline, CDR1 is DFQATT, CDR2 SNEGSKA (reference sequence). The CDR3 has 11 amino acids. V lost 0 bases, J lost 7 bases, and 6 bases lay in between. This CDR3 is CSAREVGGYTF. The CDR3 DNA follows: TGCAGTGCTAGAGAGGTCGGTGGCTACACCTTC.

CDR3 in DNA: TGTGCCAGCAGCCCGGGACTTGAGTTTGCGGGCTACACCTTC. This encodes CASSPGLEFAGYTF. V is TRBV12-3 or TRBV12-4 and J is TRBJ1-2; a weak D match, TRBD1 (5 bases). The CDR3 length is 14 residues. The V end was cut by 6 bases, the J end by 8 bases, with 19 bases between.

In this sample, this clonotype turned up once. The chain is built from TRBV7-9 and TRBJ1-3; TRBD1 agrees at 7 bases. Germline CDR1 SEHNR, CDR2 FQNEAQ (reference sequence). V lost 4 bases and J lost 3; bases outside the gene matches: 12. The CDR3 is made up of 17 amino acids. CDR3 bases: TGTGCCAGCAGCTCAAGGGACAGAAGTAGAGGTGGAAACACCATATATTTT. It is translated as CASSSRDRSRGGNTIYF.

The sample holds many counts of this clonotype. The chain recombines TRBV29-1 with TRBJ2-1; 8 bases align to TRBD1. CDR3 length: 14 amino acids. Trimming at V came to 5 bases and at J to 7 bases, leaving 10 bases not matched to a gene. Germline V gives CDR1 SQVTM, CDR2 ANQGSEA. CDR3 DNA: TGCAGCGTTCCCGGGACAGGTACGAAAAATGAGCAGTTCTTC. Translation gives CSVPGTGTKNEQFF.

This clonotype was counted between two and nine times. The chain combines TRBV5-6 with TRBJ2-7; D might be TRBD2 (5 bases). Trimming shortened V by 4 bases and J by 2 bases, and 10 bases separated the two germline ends. CDR1 and CDR2 from the germline V gene are SGHDT and YYEEEE. This CDR3 contains 13 residues. The CDR3 sequence is CASSRGYTYEQYF. The CDR3, as DNA: TGTGCCAGCAGCCGGGGTTACACCTACGAGCAGTACTTC.

This chain connects TRBV29-1 to TRBJ2-3, with 9 bases aligning to TRBD1. V shed 7 bases and J 3 bases; nucleotides not matched to a gene: 8. The CDR3 extends over 14 amino acids. Germline loops: CDR1 SQVTM, CDR2 ANQGSEA. This chain's CDR3 is CSANRGRGTDTQYF. DNA for the CDR3: TGCAGCGCAAACAGGGGGCGCGGGACAGATACGCAGTATTTT.

The chain links TRBV4-3 to TRBJ2-3, with a possible D match to TRBD2 (7 bases). The CDR3 covers 16 residues. Germline CDR1 and CDR2: LGHNA and YSLEER. Trimming shortened V by 1 base and J by 1 base, and 12 bases separated the two germline ends. Here the CDR3 DNA reads TGCGCCAGCAGCCAAGGGGTCGGGGGGCGCACAGATACGCAGTATTTT. It encodes CASSQGVGGRTDTQYF.

The V gene is TRBV4-3, the J gene TRBJ2-3; D is undetermined. Trimming took off 0 bases at V and 5 bases at J, with 12 bases between the two ends. The CDR3 sequence is 15 residues long. Germline CDR1 reads LGHNA; CDR2 reads YSLEER. As DNA, the CDR3 is TGCGCCAGCAGCCAAGATATGGATAGCTTAGATACGCAGTATTTT. It encodes CASSQDMDSLDTQYF.

This clonotype was picked up a small number of times. The V gene is TRBV18, the J gene TRBJ2-5; D is uncertain. The CDR3 runs to 13 residues. The V gene's germline CDR1 is KGHSH and CDR2 LQKENI. With 0 bases removed from V and 4 bases from J, the gap between germline ends came to 6 bases. CDR3 residues: CASSPPVVETQYF. CDR3 coding DNA: TGTGCCAGCTCACCACCTGTCGTAGAGACCCAGTACTTC.